The rows below give T cell receptor beta chains drawn from one sample of a study of blood T cells in healthy people across ages. TCRdb called the 5' RACE reads again in MiXCR, with one record for every CDR3 protein. The sample carries 750,000 to 950,000 distinct CDR3 sequences, 20% to 30% recorded once. This sample also belongs to another study, concerning T cells of mothers and their children.

Sequencing was done on a sample of blood. The receptors originated from a boy aged 5-17 years in good health. The CDR3 runs from the conserved cysteine through the conserved F or W. The order of the fields is clone size, D gene, J gene, V gene, CDR3 DNA, CDR3 protein. The D gene is left open where the match is weak. Some rows have no size entry. The others give once, few or many, or a class for an expanded clone.

size: -
D: -
J: TRBJ2-2
V: TRBV5-1
DNA: TGCGCCAGCAGCTCGCCGACGGAATCCGCCGGGGAGCTGTTTTTT
CDR3: CASSSPTESAGELFF

size: few
D: -
J: TRBJ2-2
V: TRBV3-1
DNA: TGTGCCAGCAGCCTAGGGTTCGGGGCGATGAACACCGGGGAGCTGTTTTTT
CDR3: CASSLGFGAMNTGELFF

size: -
D: -
J: TRBJ2-7
V: TRBV19
DNA: TGTGCCAGTCAGAGGGACGAAACCTACGAGCAGTACTTC
CDR3: CASQRDETYEQYF

size: few
D: TRBD1
J: TRBJ1-3
V: TRBV29-1
DNA: TGCAGCGTGACAGGGATCTCTGGAAACACCATATATTTT
CDR3: CSVTGISGNTIYF

size: -
D: TRBD1
J: TRBJ1-1
V: TRBV6-1
DNA: TGTGCCAGCAGGGAACCCGGGACAGGACGTGAAGCTTTCTTT
CDR3: CASREPGTGREAFF

size: few
D: -
J: TRBJ1-4
V: TRBV11-2
DNA: TGTGCCAGCAGCTTAGATGGTCGGGGGTTTCAGTACGAAAAACTGTTTTTT
CDR3: CASSLDGRGFQYEKLFF

size: -
D: -
J: TRBJ2-7
V: TRBV21-1
DNA: TGTGCCATTGGGGTGCAGTACTTC
CDR3: CAIGVQYF

size: few
D: -
J: TRBJ1-6
V: TRBV20-1
DNA: TGCAGTGTACAGGGACCAGGGGATTCACCCCTCCACTTT
CDR3: CSVQGPGDSPLHF

size: few
D: TRBD1
J: TRBJ1-1
V: TRBV12-3/TRBV12-4
DNA: TGTGCCAGCGGTAGGATGGGACAGGGGGGCACTGAAGCTTTCTTT
CDR3: CASGRMGQGGTEAFF

size: -
D: -
J: TRBJ2-1
V: TRBV2
DNA: TGTGCCAGCAGTGGTGAGGGACCTTGGGATGAGCAGTTCTTC
CDR3: CASSGEGPWDEQFF

size: -
D: TRBD1
J: TRBJ2-7
V: TRBV10-3
DNA: TGTGCCACGGGACACCGGGACAGGGCCGAGCAGTACTTC
CDR3: CATGHRDRAEQYF

size: few
D: TRBD1
J: TRBJ1-2
V: TRBV20-1
DNA: TGCAGTGCCGAGGACAGGAATAACTATGGCTACACCTTC
CDR3: CSAEDRNNYGYTF